This T cell receptor beta chain was profiled in a study of shared clonotypes between healthy human individuals. Study in general: Ranging from 18 to 49 in age, donors were two women and a few men.

This CDR3 is 15 amino acids long. Germline V gives CDR1 SGHKS, CDR2 YYEKEE (reference sequence). The junction had 7 bases not matched to a gene; V was cut back by 2 bases and J by 3 bases. Donors were healthy HIV-negative adults without recent acute infections or vaccinations. Each sample came from a Caucasian adult donor living in Nashville, Tennessee. In the original processing: ImmunoSEQ supplied junction-only sequences lacking quality scores, so filtering was different. TCRdb keeps only in-frame clones here, not all; method: immunoSEQ multiplex PCR. Clonal size and the V and J genes are those of that table, whereas D and trimming came from the DNA. The profile shows over 2 million clones, roughly 95% of them singletons.

The sample taken for sequencing was naive CD4+ T cells sorted from blood. Subset defined: CD45RA+ positively selected. The V call is TRBV5-5, the J call TRBJ1-2, with 7 bases that match TRBD1. The sequence was obtained from a young man in good health. CDR3 nucleotides: TGTGCCAGCAGCTTAACAGGGGAGGTGGACTATGGCTACACCTTC. It specifies CASSLTGEVDYGYTF. The full variable domain, in which reference TRBV5-5 and TRBJ1-2 provide the parts outside the CDR3, is DAGVTQSPTHLIKTRGQQVTLRCSPISGHKSVSWYQQVLGQGPQFIFQYYEKEERGRGNFPDRFSARQFPNYSSELNVNALLLGDSALYLCASSLTGEVDYGYTFGSGTRLTVV.